The entry that follows covers one T cell receptor beta chain sequence. These data originate in a study of beta chain features in type 1 diabetes. Expressed TCRB transcripts were sequenced, since all the RNA that had been isolated was reverse transcribed. TCRdb's copy holds only in-frame clones and misses some; the assay was immunoSEQ multiplex PCR. In the table there are 300,000 to 350,000 clones, around a fifth of which are singletons. Isolation of CD4+ naive, central memory, regulatory and stem cell-like memory cells was achieved by sorting via CD45RO/CCR7/CD25/CD127/CD95/CD27. The sample consisted of naive CD4+ T cells from blood. The clonotype was recovered from a woman under 30 in good health.

The CDR3 is CASTPTGQNYGYTF. The DNA for the CDR3 is TGCGCCAGCACCCCGACGGGACAGAACTATGGCTACACCTTC. The chain couples TRBV5-1 to TRBJ1-2, with TRBD1 identical over 7 bases. The length of the CDR3 is 14 residues. V was clipped by 6 bases and J by 2 bases; unmatched bases: 7. Germline CDR1 is SGHRS and CDR2 is YFSETQ. The variable domain in full, completed from reference TRBV5-1 and TRBJ1-2, reads KAGVTQTPRYLIKTRGQQVTLSCSPISGHRSVSWYQQTPGQGLQFLFEYFSETQRNKGNFPGRFSGRQFSNSRSEMNVSTLELGDSALYLCASTPTGQNYGYTFGSGTRLTVV.